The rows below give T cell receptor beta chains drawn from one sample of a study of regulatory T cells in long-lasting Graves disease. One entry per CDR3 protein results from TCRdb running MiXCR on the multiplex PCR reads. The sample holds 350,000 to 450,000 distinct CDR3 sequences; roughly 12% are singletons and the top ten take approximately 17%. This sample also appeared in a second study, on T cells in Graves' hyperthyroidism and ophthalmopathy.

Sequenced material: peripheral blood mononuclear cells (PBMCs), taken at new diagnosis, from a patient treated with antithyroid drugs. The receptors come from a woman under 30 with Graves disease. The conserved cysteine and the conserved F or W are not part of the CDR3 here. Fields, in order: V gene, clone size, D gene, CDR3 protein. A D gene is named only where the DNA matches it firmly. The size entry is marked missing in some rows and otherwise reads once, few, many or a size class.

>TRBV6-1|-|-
ASSLQGTYRNEQF
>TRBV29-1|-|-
SVGGVETQY
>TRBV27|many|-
ASSSRLRVKPYEQY
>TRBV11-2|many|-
ASSPWGRETQY
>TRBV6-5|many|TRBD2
ASSSRGRDNEQF
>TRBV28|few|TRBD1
ASCTGTDYQPQH
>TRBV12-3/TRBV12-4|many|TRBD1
ASSFYTRFSPGTGAIRSPLH
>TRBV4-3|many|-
ASSQEVGVGETQY
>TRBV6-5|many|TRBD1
ASSYPGQYEAF
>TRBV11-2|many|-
ASSLDRPSRGF
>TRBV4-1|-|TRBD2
ASSHGTSGNEQF
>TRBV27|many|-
ASSRPGGSSYNEQF
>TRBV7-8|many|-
ASRIGETQY
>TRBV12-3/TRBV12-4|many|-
ASSFEASNTGELF
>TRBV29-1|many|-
SVHHPPRGTEAF
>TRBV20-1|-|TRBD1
SAPNTTGTGDEKLF
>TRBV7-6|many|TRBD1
ASSSQEGDRAYEQY
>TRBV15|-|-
ATRSGSNYGYT
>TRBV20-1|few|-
SARDQSGWTLLYGYT
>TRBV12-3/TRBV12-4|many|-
ASNNRDIGPDQPQH
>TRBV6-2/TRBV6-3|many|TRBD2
ASSYSRLASGEQF
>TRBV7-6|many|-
ASSREWDNEQF
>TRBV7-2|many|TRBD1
ASSLTTGDAYEQY
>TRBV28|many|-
ASSLNSPLH
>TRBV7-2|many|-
ASSLGGRSYEQY
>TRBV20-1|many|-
SASYMLRIATDTQY
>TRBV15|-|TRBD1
ATSRAGGNRAANTEAF
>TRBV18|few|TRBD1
ASSPRGQGYNEQF
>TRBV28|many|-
ASSLGDYGYT
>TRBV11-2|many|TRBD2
ASSLGGLADNEQF
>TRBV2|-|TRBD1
ASMFLTGQDNGYA
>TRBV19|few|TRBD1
ASSIWDRDEKLF
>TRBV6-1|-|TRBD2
ASSEGSYGRDSGAKNIQY
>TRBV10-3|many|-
AISETTGYT
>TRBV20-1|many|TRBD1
SATPGQGWAFQETQY
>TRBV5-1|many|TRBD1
ASSRLPRQGLFDQPQH
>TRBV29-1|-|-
SAATDGNTEAF
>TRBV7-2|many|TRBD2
ASTAAGVGYNEQF
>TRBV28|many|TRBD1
ASSLYRGMNTEAF
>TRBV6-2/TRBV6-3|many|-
ASAGSYGWSNQPQH
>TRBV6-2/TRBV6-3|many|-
ASSTDRKNTEAF
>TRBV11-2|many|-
ASSPLKHAYEQY
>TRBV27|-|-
ASSIRYQETQY
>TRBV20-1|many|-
SASERSNQPQH